This T cell receptor beta chain appears in the sequencing data of a study of blood T cells in healthy people across ages. Germline V gene data show CDR1 as DFQATT and CDR2 as SNEGSKA (reference sequence). The CDR3 has 16 amino acids. With a J-beta primer mix and a sample-barcoded 5' primer, a second PCR ran about 7 to 11 cycles. Each CDR3 protein gets one entry after TCRdb re-called the 5' RACE reads with MiXCR. In the table there are over 600,000 distinct CDR3 sequences, over 40% of which are singletons. The sample comprised blood. The chain combines TRBV20-1 with TRBJ2-4, with D possibly being TRBD1 (7 bases). The J call is in doubt because the DNA end fits TRBJ2-7 better. The clonotype originates from an elderly man in good health. Written as DNA, the CDR3 is TGCAGTGCTAACGTGGACAGGCCGGGGGCCTCCTACGAGCAGTACTTC. As protein: CSANVDRPGASYEQYF.